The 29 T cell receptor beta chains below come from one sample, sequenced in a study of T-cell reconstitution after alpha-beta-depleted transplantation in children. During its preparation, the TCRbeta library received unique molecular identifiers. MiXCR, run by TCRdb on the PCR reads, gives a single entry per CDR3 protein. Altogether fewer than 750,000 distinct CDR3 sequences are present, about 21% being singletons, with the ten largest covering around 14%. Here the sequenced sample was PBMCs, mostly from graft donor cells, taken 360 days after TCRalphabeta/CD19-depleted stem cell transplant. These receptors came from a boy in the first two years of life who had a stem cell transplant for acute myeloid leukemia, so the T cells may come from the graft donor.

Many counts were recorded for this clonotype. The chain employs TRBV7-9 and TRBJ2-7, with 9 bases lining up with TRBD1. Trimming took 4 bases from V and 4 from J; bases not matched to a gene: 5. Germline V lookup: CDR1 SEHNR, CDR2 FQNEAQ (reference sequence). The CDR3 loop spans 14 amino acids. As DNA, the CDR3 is TGTGCCAGCAGCTCCCGGGACAGGGCTTACGAGCAGTACGTC. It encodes CASSSRDRAYEQYV.

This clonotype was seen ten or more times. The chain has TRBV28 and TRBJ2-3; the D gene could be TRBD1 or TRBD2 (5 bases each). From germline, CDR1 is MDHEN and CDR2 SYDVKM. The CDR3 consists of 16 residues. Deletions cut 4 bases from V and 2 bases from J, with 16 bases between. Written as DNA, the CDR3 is TGTGCCAGCAGTTCGTCGGGGAGTGGGGCCACAGATACGCAGTATTTT. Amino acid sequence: CASSSSGSGATDTQYF.

CDR3 amino acids: CASSLLSELGELFF. CDR3 coding DNA: TGCGCCAGCAGTTTACTGTCGGAGTTGGGGGAGCTGTTTTTT. V gene TRBV5-1 combines with J gene TRBJ2-2; unclear D gene. This CDR3 spans 14 amino acids. Germline V gene data show CDR1 as SGHRS and CDR2 as YFSETQ. The germline V and J ends were trimmed by 5 bases and 8 bases, with 16 bases remaining between them.

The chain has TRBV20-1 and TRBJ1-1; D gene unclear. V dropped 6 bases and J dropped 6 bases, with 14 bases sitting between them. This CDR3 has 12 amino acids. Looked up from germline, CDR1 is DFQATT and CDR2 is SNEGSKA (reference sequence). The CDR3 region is CSASGGIAEAFF. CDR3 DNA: TGCAGTGCCTCGGGCGGGATCGCTGAAGCTTTCTTT.

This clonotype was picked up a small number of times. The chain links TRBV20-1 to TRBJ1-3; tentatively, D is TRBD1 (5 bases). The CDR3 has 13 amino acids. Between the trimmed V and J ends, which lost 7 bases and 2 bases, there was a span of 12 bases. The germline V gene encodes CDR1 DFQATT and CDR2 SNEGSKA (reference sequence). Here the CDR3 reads CSGGTSPGNTIYF. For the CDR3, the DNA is TGCAGTGGAGGGACTTCCCCTGGAAACACCATATATTTT.

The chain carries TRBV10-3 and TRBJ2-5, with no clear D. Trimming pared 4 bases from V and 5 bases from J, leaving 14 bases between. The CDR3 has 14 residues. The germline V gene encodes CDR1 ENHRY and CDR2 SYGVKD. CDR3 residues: CAISGSVVVETQYF. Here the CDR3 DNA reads TGTGCCATCAGTGGTTCGGTGGTAGTTGAGACCCAGTACTTC.

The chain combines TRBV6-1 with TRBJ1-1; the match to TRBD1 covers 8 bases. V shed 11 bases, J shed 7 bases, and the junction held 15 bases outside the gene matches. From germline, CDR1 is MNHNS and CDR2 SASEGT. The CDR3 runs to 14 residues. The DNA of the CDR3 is TGTGCCGCATCCACAGGGGGGTCCGAAGGTGAAGCTTTCTTT. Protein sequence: CAASTGGSEGEAFF.

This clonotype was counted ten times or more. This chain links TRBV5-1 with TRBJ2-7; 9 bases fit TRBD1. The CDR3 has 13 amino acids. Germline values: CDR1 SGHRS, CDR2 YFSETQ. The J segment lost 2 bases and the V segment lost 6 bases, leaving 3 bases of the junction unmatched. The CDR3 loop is CASTGTGTYEQYF. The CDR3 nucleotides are TGCGCCAGCACCGGGACAGGGACCTACGAGCAGTACTTC.

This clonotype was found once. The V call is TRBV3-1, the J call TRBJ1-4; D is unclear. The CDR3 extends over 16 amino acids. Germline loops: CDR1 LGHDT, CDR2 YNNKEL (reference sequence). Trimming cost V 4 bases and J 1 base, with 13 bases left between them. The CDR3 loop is CASSPDGVGTNEKLFF. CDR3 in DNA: TGTGCCAGCAGCCCCGATGGGGTGGGAACTAATGAAAAACTGTTTTTT. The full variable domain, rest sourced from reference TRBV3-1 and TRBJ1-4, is DTAVSQTPKYLVTQMGNDKSIKCEQNLGHDTMYWYKQDSKKFLKIMFSYNNKELIINETVPNRFSPKSPDKAHLNLHINSLELGDSAVYFCASSPDGVGTNEKLFFGSGTQLSVL.

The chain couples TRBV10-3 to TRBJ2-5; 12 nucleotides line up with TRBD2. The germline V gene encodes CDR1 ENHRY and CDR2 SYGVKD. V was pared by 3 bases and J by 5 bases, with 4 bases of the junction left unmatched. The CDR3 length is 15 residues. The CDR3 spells CAISEIGLAGETQYF. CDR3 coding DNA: TGTGCCATCAGTGAAATAGGACTAGCGGGGGAGACCCAGTACTTC.

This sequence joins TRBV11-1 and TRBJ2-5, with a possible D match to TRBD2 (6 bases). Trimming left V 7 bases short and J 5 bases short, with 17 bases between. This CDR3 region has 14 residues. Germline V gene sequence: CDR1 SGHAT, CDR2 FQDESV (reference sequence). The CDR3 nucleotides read TGTGCCAGCAAAGCCGGGACTGGGGCGGAGACCCAGTACTTC. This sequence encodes CASKAGTGAETQYF.

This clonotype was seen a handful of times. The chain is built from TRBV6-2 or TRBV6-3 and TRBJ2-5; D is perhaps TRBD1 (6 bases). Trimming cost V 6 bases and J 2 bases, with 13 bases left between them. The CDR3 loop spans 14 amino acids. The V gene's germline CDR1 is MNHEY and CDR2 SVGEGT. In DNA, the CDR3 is TGTGCCAGCAGCCACCACGGGACACAAGAGACCCAGTACTTC. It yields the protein CASSHHGTQETQYF.

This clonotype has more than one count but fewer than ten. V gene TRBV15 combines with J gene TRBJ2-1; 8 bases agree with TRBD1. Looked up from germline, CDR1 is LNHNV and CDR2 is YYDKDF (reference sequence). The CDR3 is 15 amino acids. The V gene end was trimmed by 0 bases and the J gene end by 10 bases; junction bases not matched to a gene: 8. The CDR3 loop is CATSRDIGGDREQFF. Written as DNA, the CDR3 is TGTGCCACCAGCAGAGATATTGGTGGGGACAGGGAGCAGTTCTTC.

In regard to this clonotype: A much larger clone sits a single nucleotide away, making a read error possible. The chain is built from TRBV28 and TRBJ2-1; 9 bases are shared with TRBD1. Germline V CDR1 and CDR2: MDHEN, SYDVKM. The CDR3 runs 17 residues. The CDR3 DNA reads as TGTGCCAGCGGTTTATGGGCGGGGACAGGGATCTACAATGAGCAGTTCTTC. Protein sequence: CASGLWAGTGIYNEQFF. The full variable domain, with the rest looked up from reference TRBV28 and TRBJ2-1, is DVKVTQSSRYLVKRTGEKVFLECVQDMDHENMFWYRQDPGLGLRLIYFSYDVKMKEKGDIPEGYSVSREKKERFSLILESASTNQTSMYLCASGLWAGTGIYNEQFFGPGTRLTVL.

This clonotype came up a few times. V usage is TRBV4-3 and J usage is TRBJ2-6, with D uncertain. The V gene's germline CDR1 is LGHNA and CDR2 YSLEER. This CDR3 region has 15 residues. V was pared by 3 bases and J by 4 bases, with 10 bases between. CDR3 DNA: TGCGCCAGCAGCCACTTCAGATCGGGGGCCAACGTCCTGACTTTC. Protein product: CASSHFRSGANVLTF.

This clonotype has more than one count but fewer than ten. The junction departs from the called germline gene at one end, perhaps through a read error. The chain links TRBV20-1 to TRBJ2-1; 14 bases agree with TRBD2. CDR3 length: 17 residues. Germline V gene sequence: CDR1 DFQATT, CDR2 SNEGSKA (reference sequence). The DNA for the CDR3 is TGCTGTGCTAGAGCTTCCGGGACTAGCGGGGGTTACAATGAGCAGTTCTTC. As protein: CCARASGTSGGYNEQFF.

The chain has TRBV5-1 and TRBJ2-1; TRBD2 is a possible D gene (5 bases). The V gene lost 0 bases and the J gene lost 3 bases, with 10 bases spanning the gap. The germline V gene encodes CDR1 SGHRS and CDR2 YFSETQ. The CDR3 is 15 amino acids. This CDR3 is CASSLGGWNYNEQFF. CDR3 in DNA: TGCGCCAGCAGCTTGGGAGGGTGGAACTACAATGAGCAGTTCTTC.

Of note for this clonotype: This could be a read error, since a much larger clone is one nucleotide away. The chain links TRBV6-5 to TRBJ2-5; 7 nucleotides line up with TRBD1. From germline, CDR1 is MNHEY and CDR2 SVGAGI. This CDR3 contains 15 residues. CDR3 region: CASSYSVRGSETRYF. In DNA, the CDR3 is TGTGCCAGCAGTTACTCGGTCAGGGGGTCGGAGACCCGGTACTTC.

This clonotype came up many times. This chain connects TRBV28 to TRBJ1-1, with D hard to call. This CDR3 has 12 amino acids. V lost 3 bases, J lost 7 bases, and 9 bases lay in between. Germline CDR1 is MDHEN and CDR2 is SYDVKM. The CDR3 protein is CASSFPGYEAFF. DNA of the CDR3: TGTGCCAGCAGTTTCCCCGGATATGAAGCTTTCTTT.

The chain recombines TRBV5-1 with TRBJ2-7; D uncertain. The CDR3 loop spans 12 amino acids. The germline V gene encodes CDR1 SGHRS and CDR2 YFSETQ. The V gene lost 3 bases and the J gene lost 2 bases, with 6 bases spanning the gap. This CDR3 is CASSSYPYEQYV. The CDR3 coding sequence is TGCGCCAGCAGCTCCTATCCCTACGAGCAGTACGTC.

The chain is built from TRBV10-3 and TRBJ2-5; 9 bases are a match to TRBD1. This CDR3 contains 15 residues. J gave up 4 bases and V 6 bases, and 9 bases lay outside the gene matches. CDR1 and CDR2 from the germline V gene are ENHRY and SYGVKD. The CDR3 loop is CAIRRSGTGSETQYF. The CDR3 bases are TGTGCCATCAGGCGCTCCGGGACAGGGTCAGAGACCCAGTACTTC.

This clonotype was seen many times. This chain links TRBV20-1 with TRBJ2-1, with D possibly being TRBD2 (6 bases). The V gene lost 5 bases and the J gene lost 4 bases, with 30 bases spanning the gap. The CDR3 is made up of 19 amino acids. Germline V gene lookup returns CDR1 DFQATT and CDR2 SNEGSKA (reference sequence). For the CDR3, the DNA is TGCAGTGCTTTTAGATCGACTCCCGTTATTTGGGACTCGTACAATGAGCAGTTCTTC. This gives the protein CSAFRSTPVIWDSYNEQFF.

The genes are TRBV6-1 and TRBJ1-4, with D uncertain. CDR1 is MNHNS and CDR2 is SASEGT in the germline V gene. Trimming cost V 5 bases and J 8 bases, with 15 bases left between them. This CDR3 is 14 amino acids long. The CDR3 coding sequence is TGTGCCAGCAGTCTTTCAGCCCGCGAGGAAAAACTGTTTTTT. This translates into CASSLSAREEKLFF.

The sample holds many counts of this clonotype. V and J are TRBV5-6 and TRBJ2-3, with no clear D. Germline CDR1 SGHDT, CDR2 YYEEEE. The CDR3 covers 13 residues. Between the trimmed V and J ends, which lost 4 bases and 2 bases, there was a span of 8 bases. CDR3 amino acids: CASSLGFTDTQYF. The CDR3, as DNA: TGTGCCAGCAGCCTCGGGTTCACAGATACGCAGTATTTT.

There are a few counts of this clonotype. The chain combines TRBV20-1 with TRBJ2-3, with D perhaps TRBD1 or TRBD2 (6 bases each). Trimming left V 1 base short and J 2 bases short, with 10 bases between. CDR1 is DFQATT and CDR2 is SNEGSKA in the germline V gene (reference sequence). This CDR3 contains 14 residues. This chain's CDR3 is CSARGGAYTDTQYF. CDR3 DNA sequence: TGCAGTGCTAGAGGGGGGGCCTACACAGATACGCAGTATTTT.

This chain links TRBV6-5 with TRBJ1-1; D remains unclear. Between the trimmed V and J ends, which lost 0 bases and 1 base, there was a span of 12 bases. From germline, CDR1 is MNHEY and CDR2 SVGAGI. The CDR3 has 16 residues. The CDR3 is CASSYSNAAGNTEAFF. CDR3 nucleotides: TGTGCCAGCAGTTACTCGAATGCGGCCGGGAACACTGAAGCTTTCTTT.

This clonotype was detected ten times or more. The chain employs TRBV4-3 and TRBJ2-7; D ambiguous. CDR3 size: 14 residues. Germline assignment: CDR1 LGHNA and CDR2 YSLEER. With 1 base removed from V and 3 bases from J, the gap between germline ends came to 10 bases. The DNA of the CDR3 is TGCGCCAGCAGCCAAGTTCCAGGCCTCTACGAGCAGTACTTC. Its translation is CASSQVPGLYEQYF.

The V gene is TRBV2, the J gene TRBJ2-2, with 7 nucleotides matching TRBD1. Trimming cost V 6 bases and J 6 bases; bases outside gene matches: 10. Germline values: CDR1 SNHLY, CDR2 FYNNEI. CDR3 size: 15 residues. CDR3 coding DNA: TGTGCCAGCAGCCCGAGACAGGGATTATCCGGGGAGCTGTTTTTT. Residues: CASSPRQGLSGELFF.

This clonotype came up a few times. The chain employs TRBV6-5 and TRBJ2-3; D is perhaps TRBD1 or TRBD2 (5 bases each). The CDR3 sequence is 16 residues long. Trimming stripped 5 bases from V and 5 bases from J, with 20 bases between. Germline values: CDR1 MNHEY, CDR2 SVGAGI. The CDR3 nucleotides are TGTGCCAGCAGTCACTTAGGCGAGGGGCCTGGAGATACGCAGTATTTT. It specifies CASSHLGEGPGDTQYF.